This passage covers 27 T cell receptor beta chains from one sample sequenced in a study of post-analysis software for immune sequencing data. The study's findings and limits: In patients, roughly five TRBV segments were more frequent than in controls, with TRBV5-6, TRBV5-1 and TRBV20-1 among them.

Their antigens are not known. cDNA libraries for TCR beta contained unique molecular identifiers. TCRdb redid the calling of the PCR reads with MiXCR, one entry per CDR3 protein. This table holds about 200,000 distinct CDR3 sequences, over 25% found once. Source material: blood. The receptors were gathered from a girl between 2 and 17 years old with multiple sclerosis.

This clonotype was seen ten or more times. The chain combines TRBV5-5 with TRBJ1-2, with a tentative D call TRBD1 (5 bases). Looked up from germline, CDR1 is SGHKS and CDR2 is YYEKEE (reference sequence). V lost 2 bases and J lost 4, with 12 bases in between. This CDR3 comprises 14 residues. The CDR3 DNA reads TGTGCCAGCAGCTTCAGCGGGACCGGCTATGGCTACACCTTC. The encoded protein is CASSFSGTGYGYTF.

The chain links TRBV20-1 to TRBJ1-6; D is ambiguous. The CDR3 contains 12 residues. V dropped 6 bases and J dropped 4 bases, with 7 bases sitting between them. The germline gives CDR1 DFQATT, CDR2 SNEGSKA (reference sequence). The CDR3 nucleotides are TGCAGTGCCCACCAGTATAATTCACCCCTCCACTTT. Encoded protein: CSAHQYNSPLHF.

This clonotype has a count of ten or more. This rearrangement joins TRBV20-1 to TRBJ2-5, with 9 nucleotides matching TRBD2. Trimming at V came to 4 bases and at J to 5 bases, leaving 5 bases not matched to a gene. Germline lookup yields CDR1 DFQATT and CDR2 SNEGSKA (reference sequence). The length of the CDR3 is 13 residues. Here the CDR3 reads CSAKEGLAETQYF. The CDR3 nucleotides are TGCAGTGCTAAGGAAGGACTAGCGGAGACCCAGTACTTC.

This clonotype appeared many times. The CDR3 region is CASITSGVQETQYF. The CDR3 DNA reads TGTGCCAGCATCACATCGGGGGTGCAAGAGACCCAGTACTTC. The chain links TRBV28 to TRBJ2-5; possible D gene TRBD2, 6 bases. Germline values: CDR1 MDHEN, CDR2 SYDVKM. With 7 bases removed from V and 2 bases from J, the gap between germline ends came to 14 bases. CDR3 length: 14 amino acids.

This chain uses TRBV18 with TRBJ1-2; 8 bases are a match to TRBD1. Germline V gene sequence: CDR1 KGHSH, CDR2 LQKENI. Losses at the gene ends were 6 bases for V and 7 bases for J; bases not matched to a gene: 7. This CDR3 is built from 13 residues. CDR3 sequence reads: CASSVDRGSGYTF. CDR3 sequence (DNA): TGTGCCAGCTCCGTCGACAGGGGATCTGGCTACACCTTC.

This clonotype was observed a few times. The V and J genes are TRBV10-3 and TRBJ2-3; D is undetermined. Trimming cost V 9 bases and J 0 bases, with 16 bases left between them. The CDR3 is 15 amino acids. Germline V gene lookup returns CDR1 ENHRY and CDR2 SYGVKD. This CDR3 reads CAIVDPVLSTDTQYF. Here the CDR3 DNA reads TGTGCCATAGTCGATCCCGTCCTTAGCACAGATACGCAGTATTTT.

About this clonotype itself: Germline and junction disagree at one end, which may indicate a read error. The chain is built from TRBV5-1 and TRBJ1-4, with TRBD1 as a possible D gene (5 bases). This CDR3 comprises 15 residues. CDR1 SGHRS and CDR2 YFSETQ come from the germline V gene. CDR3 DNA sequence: TGCGCCAGCAGCGCCATGGGACCCGGTAATGAGAAACTGTTTTTT. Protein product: CASSAMGPGNEKLFF. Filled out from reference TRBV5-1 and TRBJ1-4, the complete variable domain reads KAGVTQTPRYLIKTRGQQVTLSCSPISGHRSVSWYQQTPGQGLQFLFEYFSETQRNKGNFPGRFSGRQFSNSRSEMNVSTLELGDSALYLCASSAMGPGNEKLFFGSGTQLSVL.

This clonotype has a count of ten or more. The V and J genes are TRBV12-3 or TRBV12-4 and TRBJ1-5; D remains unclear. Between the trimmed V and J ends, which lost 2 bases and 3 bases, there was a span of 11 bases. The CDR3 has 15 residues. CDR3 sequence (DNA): TGTGCCAGCAGTTTAAGATCTGGGTCCAATCAGCCCCAGCATTTT. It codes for CASSLRSGSNQPQHF.

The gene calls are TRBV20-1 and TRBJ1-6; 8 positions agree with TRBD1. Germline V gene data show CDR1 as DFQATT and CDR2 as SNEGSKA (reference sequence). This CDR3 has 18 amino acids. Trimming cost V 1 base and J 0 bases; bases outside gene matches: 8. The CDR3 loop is CSARAGTGESSYNSPLHF. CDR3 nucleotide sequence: TGCAGTGCTAGAGCAGGGACAGGTGAAAGCTCCTATAATTCACCCCTCCACTTT.

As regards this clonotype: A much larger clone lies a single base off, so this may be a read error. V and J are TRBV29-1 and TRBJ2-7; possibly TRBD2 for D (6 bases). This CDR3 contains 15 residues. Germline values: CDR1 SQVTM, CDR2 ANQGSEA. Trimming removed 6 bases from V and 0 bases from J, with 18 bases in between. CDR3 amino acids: CSVPGGASHSYEQYF. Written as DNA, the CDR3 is TGCAGCGTCCCCGGGGGTGCTAGCCACTCCTACGAGCAGTACTTC.

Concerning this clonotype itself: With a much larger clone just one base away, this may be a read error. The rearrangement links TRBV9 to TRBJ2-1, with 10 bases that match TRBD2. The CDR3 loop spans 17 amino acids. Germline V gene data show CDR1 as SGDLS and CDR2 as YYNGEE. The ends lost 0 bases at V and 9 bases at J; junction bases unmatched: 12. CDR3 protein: CASSVGPRAGGHGEQFF. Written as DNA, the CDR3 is TGTGCCAGCAGCGTAGGGCCCCGAGCGGGGGGGCATGGTGAGCAGTTCTTC.

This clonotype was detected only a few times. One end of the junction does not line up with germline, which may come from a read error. CDR3 region: CASSVRGNEKRFF. The DNA for the CDR3 is TGTGCCAGCAGCGTCAGAGGAAATGAAAAACGGTTTTTT. The chain carries TRBV9 and TRBJ1-4; no clear D gene. The length of the CDR3 is 13 residues. Germline V gives CDR1 SGDLS, CDR2 YYNGEE. Full variable domain (rest looked up from reference TRBV9 and TRBJ1-4): DSGVTQTPKHLITATGQRVTLRCSPRSGDLSVYWYQQSLDQGLQFLIQYYNGEERAKGNILERFSAQQFPDLHSELNLSSLELGDSALYFCASSVRGNEKRFFGSGTQLSVL.

CDR3 nucleotide sequence: TGTGCCAGCAGCCAATCTAAAGGACAGGGCACAGATACGCAGTATTTT. It encodes CASSQSKGQGTDTQYF. J is TRBJ2-3 and V is TRBV16; TRBD1 aligns across 7 bases. The length of the CDR3 is 16 residues. Germline CDR1 reads KGHSY; CDR2 reads FQNENV. V lost 0 bases, J lost 1 base, and 4 bases stayed unmatched.

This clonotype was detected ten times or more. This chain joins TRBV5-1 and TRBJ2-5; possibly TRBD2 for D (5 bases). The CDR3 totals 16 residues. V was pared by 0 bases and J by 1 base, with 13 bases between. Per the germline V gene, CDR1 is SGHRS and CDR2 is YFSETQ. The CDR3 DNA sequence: TGCGCCAGCAGCTTGGCGGGGATGGGAGTCCAAGAGACCCAGTACTTC. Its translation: CASSLAGMGVQETQYF.

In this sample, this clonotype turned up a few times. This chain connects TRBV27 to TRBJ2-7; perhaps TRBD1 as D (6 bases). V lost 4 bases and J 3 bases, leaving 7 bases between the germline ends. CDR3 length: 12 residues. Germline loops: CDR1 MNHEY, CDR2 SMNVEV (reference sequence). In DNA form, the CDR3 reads TGTGCCAGCAGTTGGGACAACTACGAGCAGTACTTC. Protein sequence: CASSWDNYEQYF.

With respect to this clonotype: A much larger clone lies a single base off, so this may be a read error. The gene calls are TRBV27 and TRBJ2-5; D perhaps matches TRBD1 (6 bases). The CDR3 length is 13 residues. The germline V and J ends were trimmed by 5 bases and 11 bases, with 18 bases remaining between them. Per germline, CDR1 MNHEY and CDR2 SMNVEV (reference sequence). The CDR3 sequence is CASSRGTTNEQYF. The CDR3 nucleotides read TGTGCCAGCAGTAGGGGGACAACTAATGAGCAGTACTTC.

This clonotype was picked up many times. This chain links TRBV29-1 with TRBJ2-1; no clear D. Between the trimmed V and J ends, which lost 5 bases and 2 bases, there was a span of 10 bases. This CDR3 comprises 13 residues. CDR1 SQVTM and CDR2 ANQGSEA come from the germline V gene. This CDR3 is CSVRASPYNEQFF. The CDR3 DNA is TGCAGCGTTCGGGCGTCCCCCTACAATGAGCAGTTCTTC.

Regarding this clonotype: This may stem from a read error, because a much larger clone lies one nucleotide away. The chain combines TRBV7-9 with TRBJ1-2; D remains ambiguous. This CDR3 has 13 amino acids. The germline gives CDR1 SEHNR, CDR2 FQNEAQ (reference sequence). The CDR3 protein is CASSFVRNCGYTF. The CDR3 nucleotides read TGTGCCAGCAGCTTTGTCAGAAACTGTGGCTACACCTTC.

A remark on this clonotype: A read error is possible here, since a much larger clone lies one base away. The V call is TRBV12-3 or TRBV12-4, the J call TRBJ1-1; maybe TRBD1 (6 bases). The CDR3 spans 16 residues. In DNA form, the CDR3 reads TGTGCCGGCAGTGGGTTTGACAGGCTGGAGAACACTGAAGCTTTCTTT. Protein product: CAGSGFDRLENTEAFF.

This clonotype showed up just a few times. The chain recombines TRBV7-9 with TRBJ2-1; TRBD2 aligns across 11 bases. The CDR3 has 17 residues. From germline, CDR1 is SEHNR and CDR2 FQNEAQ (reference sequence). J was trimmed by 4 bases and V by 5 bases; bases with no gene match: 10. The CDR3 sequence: CASSAGASGGKYNEQFF. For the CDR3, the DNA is TGTGCCAGCAGCGCAGGGGCTAGCGGGGGGAAATACAATGAGCAGTTCTTC.

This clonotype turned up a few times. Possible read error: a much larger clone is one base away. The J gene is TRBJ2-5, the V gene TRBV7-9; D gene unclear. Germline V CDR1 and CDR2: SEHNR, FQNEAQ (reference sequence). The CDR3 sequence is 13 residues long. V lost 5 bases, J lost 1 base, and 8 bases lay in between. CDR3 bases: TGTGCCAGCAGCCCCCGGAGCCAAGAGACCCAGTACTTC. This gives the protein CASSPRSQETQYF.

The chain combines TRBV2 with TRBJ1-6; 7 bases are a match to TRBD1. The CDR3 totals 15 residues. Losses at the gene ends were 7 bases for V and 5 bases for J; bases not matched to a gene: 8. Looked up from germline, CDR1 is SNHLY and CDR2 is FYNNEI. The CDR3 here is CASNPGGSDNSPLHF. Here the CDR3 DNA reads TGTGCCAGCAACCCAGGGGGGAGTGATAATTCACCCCTCCACTTT.

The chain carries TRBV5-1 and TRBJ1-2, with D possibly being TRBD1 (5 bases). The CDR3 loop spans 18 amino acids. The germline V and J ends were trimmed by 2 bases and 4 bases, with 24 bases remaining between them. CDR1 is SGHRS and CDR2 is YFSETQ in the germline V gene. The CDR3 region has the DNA TGCGCCAGCAGCTTAGGGACCCAGGGTTGGGGGTCTCCCTATGGCTACACCTTC. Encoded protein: CASSLGTQGWGSPYGYTF.

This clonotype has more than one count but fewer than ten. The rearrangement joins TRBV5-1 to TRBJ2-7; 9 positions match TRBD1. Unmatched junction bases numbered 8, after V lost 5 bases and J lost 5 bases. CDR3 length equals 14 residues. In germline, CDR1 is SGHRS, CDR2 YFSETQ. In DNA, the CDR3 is TGCGCCAGCAGTCCCGGGACAGGGAAGCACGAGCAGTACTTC. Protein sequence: CASSPGTGKHEQYF. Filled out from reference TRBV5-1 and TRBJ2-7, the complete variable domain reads KAGVTQTPRYLIKTRGQQVTLSCSPISGHRSVSWYQQTPGQGLQFLFEYFSETQRNKGNFPGRFSGRQFSNSRSEMNVSTLELGDSALYLCASSPGTGKHEQYFGPGTRLTVT.

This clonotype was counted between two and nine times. The CDR3 DNA reads as TGTGCCAGCAGCACATCGAGCGCTGGTGAGCAGTTCTTC. Amino acid sequence: CASSTSSAGEQFF. This sequence joins TRBV11-2 and TRBJ2-1; the D is unclear. Germline lookup yields CDR1 SGHAT and CDR2 FQNNGV. Between the trimmed V and J ends, which lost 5 bases and 9 bases, there was a span of 14 bases. The CDR3 is 13 amino acids.

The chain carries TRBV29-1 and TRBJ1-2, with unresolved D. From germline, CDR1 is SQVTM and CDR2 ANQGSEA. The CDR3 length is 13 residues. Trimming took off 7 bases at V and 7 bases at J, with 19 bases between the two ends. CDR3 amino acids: CSGKFGSDFGYTF. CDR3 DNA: TGCAGCGGTAAATTCGGCAGCGACTTTGGCTACACCTTC. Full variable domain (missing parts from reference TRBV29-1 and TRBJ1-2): SAVISQKPSRDICQRGTSLTIQCQVDSQVTMMFWYRQQPGQSLTLIATANQGSEATYESGFVIDKFPISRPNLTFSTLTVSNMSPEDSSIYLCSGKFGSDFGYTFGSGTRLTVV.

The CDR3 reads CASKQARSNSPLHF. In nucleotides, the CDR3 is TGTGCCAGCAAACAGGCCCGGAGTAATTCACCCCTCCACTTT. The chain uses TRBV27 and TRBJ1-6, with D tentatively TRBD1 (5 bases). Germline-derived CDR1 and CDR2 are MNHEY and SMNVEV (reference sequence). Trimming removed 7 bases from V and 6 bases from J, with 13 bases in between. CDR3 length: 14 residues.